A selection of T cell receptor beta chains follows, all from one sample in a study of blood T cell repertoires in COVID-19. TCRdb's table, derived via immunoSEQ multiplex PCR, lists solely in-frame clones and lacks some. Here the sample spans fewer than 70,000 clones, roughly nine tenths being singletons. The sequenced sample was peripheral blood. These TCRs come from a woman between 65 and 79 years old with active COVID-19. The CDR3 runs from the conserved cysteine through the conserved F or W. A D gene is named only where the DNA matches it firmly. The size entry is marked missing in some rows and otherwise reads once, few, many or a size class.

j_call	v_call	d_call	clone_size	cdr3_nt	cdr3_aa
TRBJ2-7	TRBV7-9	NA	NA	TGTGCCAGCAGCTTAGAGGGGGCTAGCGCCTACGAGCAGTACTTC	CASSLEGASAYEQYF
TRBJ2-7	TRBV12-3/TRBV12-4	TRBD2	NA	TGTGCCAGCAGTCCCGGACTAGCCTACGAGCAGTACTTC	CASSPGLAYEQYF
TRBJ2-2	TRBV9	NA	few	TGTGCCAGCAGCGTAGACAGTGGAACCGGGGAGCTGTTTTTT	CASSVDSGTGELFF
TRBJ2-3	TRBV24-1	NA	NA	TGTGCCACCAGTGATCCCAGGGAAGCAGATACGCAGTATTTT	CATSDPREADTQYF
TRBJ2-7	TRBV5-1	TRBD1	few	TGCGCCAGCAGCCCGGGACAGGGAGAGGGGTACGAGCAGTACTTC	CASSPGQGEGYEQYF
TRBJ1-2	TRBV27	NA	NA	TGTGCCAGCAGTTTATTTACAGGAGCTAACTATGGCTACACCTTC	CASSLFTGANYGYTF
TRBJ1-1	TRBV7-8	NA	NA	TGTGCCAGCAGCCCAAACATGAACACTGAAGCTTTCTTT	CASSPNMNTEAFF
TRBJ1-1	TRBV28	NA	NA	TGTGCCAGCAGTCCGGCGAGGGTGGAAGCTTTCTTT	CASSPARVEAFF
TRBJ1-4	TRBV19	NA	NA	TGTGCCAGTAGCCAGGGGATTAATGAAAAACTGTTTTTT	CASSQGINEKLFF
TRBJ2-1	TRBV9	TRBD2	once	TGTGCCAGCAGCGTAGGCGGGAGGGGGCGAGGCAATGAGCAGTTCTTC	CASSVGGRGRGNEQFF
TRBJ1-6	TRBV10-3	TRBD1	NA	TGTGCCATCAGGGGACCGGGACAGAGAGGTTCACCCCTCCACTTT	CAIRGPGQRGSPLHF